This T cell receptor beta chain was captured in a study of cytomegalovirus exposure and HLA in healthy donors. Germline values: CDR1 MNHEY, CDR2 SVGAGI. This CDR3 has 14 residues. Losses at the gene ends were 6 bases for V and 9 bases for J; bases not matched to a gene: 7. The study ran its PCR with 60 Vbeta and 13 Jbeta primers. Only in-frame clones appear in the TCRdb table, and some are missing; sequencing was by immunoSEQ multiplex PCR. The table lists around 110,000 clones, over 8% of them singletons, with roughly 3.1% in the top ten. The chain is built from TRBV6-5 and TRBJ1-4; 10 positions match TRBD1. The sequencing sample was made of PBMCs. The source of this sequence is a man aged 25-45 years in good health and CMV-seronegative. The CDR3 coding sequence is TGTGCCAGCAGGTCCGGGACAGGGGATAAAAAACTGTTTTTT. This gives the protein CASRSGTGDKKLFF.